Listed below are T cell receptor beta chains from one sample, sequenced in a study of shared clonotypes between healthy human individuals. Only in-frame clones appear in the TCRdb table, and some are missing; sequencing was by immunoSEQ multiplex PCR. The table has roughly 490,000 clones, 79% seen once. The sample consisted of PBMCs. These receptors all come from a woman aged 40 to 50 in good health. Some clones in this sample may be carry-over from other donors' samples. CDR3s include the opening cysteine and the closing phenylalanine or tryptophan. A D gene is named only where the DNA matches it firmly. Clone size is shown for a subset of rows, as once, few, many or a class of expanded clone.

TRBV5-8	TRBJ2-7	many	13	-	TGTGCCAGCAGCTTTTCCGGGAGCTACGAGCAGTACTTC	CASSFSGSYEQYF
TRBV4-2	TRBJ1-2	-	13	-	TGTGCCAGCAGCCAGGGTACGAACTATGGCTACACCTTC	CASSQGTNYGYTF
TRBV18	TRBJ2-1	-	14	-	TGTGCCAGCTCTACAGGGTGGTCCTACAATGAGCAGTTCTTC	CASSTGWSYNEQFF
TRBV11-1	TRBJ2-7	-	16	-	TGTGCCAGCAGCTCCGCCCGTCGGGGGGCGATCTACGAGCAGTACTTC	CASSSARRGAIYEQYF
TRBV10-3	TRBJ2-1	-	18	TRBD2	TGTGCCATCAGTGACGGGACTAGCGAGAGCCTGTCGAAGAATGAGCAGTTCTTC	CAISDGTSESLSKNEQFF
TRBV28	TRBJ1-1	-	14	TRBD1	TGTGCCAGCAGTTGGGACAGGGGTGTTCTCAAAGCTTTCTTT	CASSWDRGVLKAFF
TRBV5-4	TRBJ2-3	-	13	-	TGTGCCAGCAGCGGCCCGGGACAAGATACGCAGTATTTT	CASSGPGQDTQYF
TRBV28	TRBJ1-5	-	14	-	TGTGCCAGCAGTTTATCAGGGCGCGATCAGCCCCAGCATTTT	CASSLSGRDQPQHF
TRBV15	TRBJ2-7	-	15	-	TGTGCCACCAGCAGAGGGGTTAGCGGACGGTACGAGCAGTACTTC	CATSRGVSGRYEQYF
TRBV11-2	TRBJ2-5	-	17	TRBD2	TGTGCCAGCAGCTTAATGGCGGGAGGGACGGGTCAAGAGACCCAGTACTTC	CASSLMAGGTGQETQYF
TRBV5-1	TRBJ2-3	-	16	TRBD1	TGCGCCAGCAGCTTACTAGGACAGGGGAGCACAGATACGCAGTATTTT	CASSLLGQGSTDTQYF